The sequence of this T cell receptor beta chain was determined in a study of vaccination effects on CD4 cells after COVID-19. The V segment lost 2 bases and the J segment 5 bases; nucleotides outside the gene matches: 2. This CDR3 spans 14 amino acids. Germline loops: CDR1 MNHNS, CDR2 SASEGT. Investigators separated out CD4+ T cells once about 10 days of culture had passed. Only in-frame clones appear in the TCRdb table, and some are missing; sequencing was by immunoSEQ multiplex PCR. Counted here are fewer than 35,000 clones, roughly 60% occurring once; the ten biggest clones make up less than 10%. This clone was detected only a few times. No antigen is known for it.

Here the sequenced sample was CD4+ T cells from PBMCs cultured without peptide, taken before COVID-19 vaccination. The genes are TRBV6-1 and TRBJ2-2, with 7 positions matching TRBD2. This sequence was found in a human donor who received a COVID-19 vaccine. CDR3 sequence: CASSELAETGELFF. In DNA form, the CDR3 reads TGTGCCAGCAGTGAACTAGCGGAGACCGGGGAGCTGTTTTTT.